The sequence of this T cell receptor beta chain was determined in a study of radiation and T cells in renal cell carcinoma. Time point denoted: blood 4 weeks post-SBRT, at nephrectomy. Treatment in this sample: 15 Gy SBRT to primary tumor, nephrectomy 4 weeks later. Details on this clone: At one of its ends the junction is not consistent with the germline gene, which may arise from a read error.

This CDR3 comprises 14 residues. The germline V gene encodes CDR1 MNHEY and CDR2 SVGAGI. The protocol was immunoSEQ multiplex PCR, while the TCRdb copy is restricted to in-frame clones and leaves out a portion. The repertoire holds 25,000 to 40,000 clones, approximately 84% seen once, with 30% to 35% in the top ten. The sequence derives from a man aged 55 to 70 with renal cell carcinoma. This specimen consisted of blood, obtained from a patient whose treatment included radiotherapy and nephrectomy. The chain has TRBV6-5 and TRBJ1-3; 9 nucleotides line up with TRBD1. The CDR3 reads CASSLDRGGSTIYF. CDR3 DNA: TGTGCCAGCAGCCTGGACAGGGGCGGAAGCACCATATATTTT.